What follows are 13 T cell receptor beta chains derived from one specimen sequenced in a study of early T cells in non-severe SARS-CoV-2 infection. Each CDR3 protein is one row after TCRdb ran MiXCR on the 5' RACE reads. The profile shows roughly 69,000 distinct CDR3 sequences, about 9% of them singletons. Specimen: whole blood, collected at baseline. The receptors come from an adult who was a healthcare worker with PCR-confirmed SARS-CoV-2 infection or an uninfected control (not recorded which).

The V and J genes are TRBV5-6 and TRBJ2-7; D may be TRBD1 (6 bases). CDR1 is SGHDT and CDR2 is YYEEEE in the germline V gene. Trimming took off 4 bases at V and 0 bases at J, with 14 bases between the two ends. The CDR3 has 15 residues. The CDR3 sequence: CASSGTDRSSYEQYF. The CDR3, as DNA: TGTGCCAGCAGCGGTACGGACAGAAGCTCCTACGAGCAGTACTTC.

The gene calls are TRBV28 and TRBJ2-7; D not resolved. The CDR3 covers 14 residues. Germline lookup yields CDR1 MDHEN and CDR2 SYDVKM. V was cut by 2 bases and J by 3 bases, with 11 bases left in between. CDR3 nucleotide sequence: TGTGCCAGCAGTTTAAAGTTGAGGCACTACGAGCAGTACTTC. Its translation is CASSLKLRHYEQYF.

This clonotype has only a few counts. The chain uses TRBV6-2 or TRBV6-3 and TRBJ2-7, with TRBD1 matching 8 bases. J gave up 3 bases and V 7 bases, and 5 bases lay outside the gene matches. Germline V gives CDR1 MNHEY, CDR2 SVGEGT. The CDR3 runs to 13 residues. CDR3 region: CASTDRGYYEQYF. CDR3 in DNA: TGTGCCAGCACCGACAGGGGCTACTACGAGCAGTACTTC.

This clonotype was counted a few times. The CDR3 spells CASRVDRSTNEKLFF. In DNA, the CDR3 is TGTGCCAGCAGAGTTGACAGATCAACTAATGAAAAACTGTTTTTT. The genes are TRBV7-2 and TRBJ1-4, with D perhaps TRBD1 (5 bases). Germline values: CDR1 SGHTA, CDR2 FQGNSA. Trimming removed 6 bases at V and 0 bases at J, with 11 bases between. The CDR3 covers 15 residues. The full variable domain, its missing parts supplied by reference TRBV7-2 and TRBJ1-4, is GAGVSQSPSNKVTEKGKDVELRCDPISGHTALYWYRQSLGQGLEFLIYFQGNSAPDKSGLPSDRFSAERTGGSVSTLTIQRTQQEDSAVYLCASRVDRSTNEKLFFGSGTQLSVL.

V usage is TRBV28 and J usage is TRBJ2-1; D is uncertain. Germline loops: CDR1 MDHEN, CDR2 SYDVKM. The CDR3 has 13 amino acids. V lost 1 base and J lost 6, with 7 bases in between. In DNA form, the CDR3 reads TGTGCCAGCAGTTTATTGGATGTCAATGAGCAGTTCTTC. It is translated as CASSLLDVNEQFF.

This clonotype was observed a few times. The chain has TRBV6-6 and TRBJ2-7; perhaps TRBD2 as D (7 bases). This CDR3 has 13 amino acids. Trimming left V 2 bases short and J 4 bases short, with 9 bases between. Germline values: CDR1 MNHNY, CDR2 SVGAGI (reference sequence). This CDR3 is CASSYRGGYEQYF. DNA of the CDR3: TGTGCCAGCAGTTACAGGGGGGGTTACGAGCAGTACTTC.

This clonotype was recorded many times. CDR3 protein: CASSPYLAGNTGELFF. As DNA, the CDR3 is TGTGCCAGCAGCCCTTATCTAGCGGGGAACACCGGGGAGCTGTTTTTT. The genes are TRBV7-8 and TRBJ2-2, with 8 bases fitting TRBD2. Germline CDR1 and CDR2: SGHVS and FQNEAQ. This CDR3 contains 16 residues. The V and J ends lost 5 bases and 1 base, in that order; junction bases with no gene match: 6.

The gene calls are TRBV6-1 and TRBJ2-7; D remains ambiguous. The CDR3 is made up of 14 amino acids. Germline CDR1 is MNHNS and CDR2 is SASEGT. The V gene lost 2 bases and the J gene lost 0 bases, with 8 bases spanning the gap. CDR3 DNA sequence: TGTGCCAGCAGTGAAAGCAGTTTCTCCTACGAGCAGTACTTC. Protein product: CASSESSFSYEQYF.

The chain carries TRBV9 and TRBJ2-1; 12 nucleotides line up with TRBD2. Trimming removed 0 bases from V and 7 bases from J; junction bases left unmatched: 5. CDR1 and CDR2 (germline): SGDLS, YYNGEE. CDR3 length: 16 residues. In DNA form, the CDR3 reads TGTGCCAGCAGCGTAGGAGAACTAGCGGGAGGAAATGAGCAGTTCTTC. Its translation is CASSVGELAGGNEQFF.

This clonotype occurred a few times. The rearrangement joins TRBV11-2 to TRBJ2-1, with D unresolved. CDR1 is SGHAT and CDR2 is FQNNGV in the germline V gene. There are 15 residues in the CDR3. The germline V and J ends were trimmed by 6 bases and 6 bases, with 18 bases remaining between them. This CDR3 is CASSPPGGLSNEQFF. The CDR3, as DNA: TGTGCCAGCAGTCCTCCGGGCGGTCTCAGCAATGAGCAGTTCTTC.

In its sample, this clonotype was seen a few times. This chain connects TRBV20-1 to TRBJ2-3; D remains unclear. CDR1 is DFQATT, CDR2 SNEGSKA, per germline (reference sequence). The CDR3 contains 15 residues. V lost 5 bases and J 1 base, leaving 16 bases between the germline ends. As DNA, the CDR3 is TGCAGTGCTTGGATCAGGAAGCCTGGCACAGATACGCAGTATTTT. This translates into CSAWIRKPGTDTQYF.

The chain carries TRBV7-8 and TRBJ1-4; the D is unclear. The germline V gene encodes CDR1 SGHVS and CDR2 FQNEAQ. V shed 2 bases and J shed 3 bases, with 10 bases lying between them. This CDR3 comprises 15 residues. The CDR3 coding sequence is TGTGCCAGCAGCTTAAGGGCACTCGCTAATGAAAAACTGTTTTTT. Its translation is CASSLRALANEKLFF.

This clonotype was counted between two and nine times. The gene calls are TRBV28 and TRBJ1-1, with 7 bases matching TRBD1. Germline V gives CDR1 MDHEN, CDR2 SYDVKM. CDR3 length: 16 amino acids. The V segment lost 5 bases and the J segment 0 bases; nucleotides outside the gene matches: 9. Here the CDR3 reads CASSPARTGMNTEAFF. CDR3 sequence (DNA): TGTGCCAGCAGTCCCGCCCGGACAGGAATGAACACTGAAGCTTTCTTT. The whole variable domain, remainder taken from reference TRBV28 and TRBJ1-1, is DVKVTQSSRYLVKRTGEKVFLECVQDMDHENMFWYRQDPGLGLRLIYFSYDVKMKEKGDIPEGYSVSREKKERFSLILESASTNQTSMYLCASSPARTGMNTEAFFGQGTRLTVV.